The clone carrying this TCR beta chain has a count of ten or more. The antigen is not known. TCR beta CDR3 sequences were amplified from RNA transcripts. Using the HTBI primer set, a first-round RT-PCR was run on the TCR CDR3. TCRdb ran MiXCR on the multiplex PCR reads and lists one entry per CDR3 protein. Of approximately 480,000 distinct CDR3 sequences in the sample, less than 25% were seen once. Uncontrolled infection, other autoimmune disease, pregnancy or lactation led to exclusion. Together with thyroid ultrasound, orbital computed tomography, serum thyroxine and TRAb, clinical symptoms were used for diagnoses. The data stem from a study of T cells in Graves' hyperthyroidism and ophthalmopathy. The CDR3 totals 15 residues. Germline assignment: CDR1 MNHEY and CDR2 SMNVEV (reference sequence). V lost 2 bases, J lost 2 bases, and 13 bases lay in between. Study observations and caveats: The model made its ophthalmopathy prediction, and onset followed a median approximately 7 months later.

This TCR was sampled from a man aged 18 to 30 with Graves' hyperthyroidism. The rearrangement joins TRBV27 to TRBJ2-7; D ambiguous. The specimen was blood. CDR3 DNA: TGTGCCAGCAGTTTAAGGAAGGGTACCCCCTACGAGCAGTACTTC. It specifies CASSLRKGTPYEQYF.